This record looks at one T cell receptor (beta chain) sequence and its context. This clone's antigen is unknown. Base-call qualities are not available, and no considerably larger clone is one nucleotide away. This entry belongs to a study of T cell responses to AZD1222 COVID-19 vaccine (dated by TCRdb to the early 2020s). For the wider study: AZD1222 recipients given second doses at about 4 weeks or at about 12 weeks were pooled, since spike-specific TCR depth and breadth were not found to differ between the two schedules. TCR sequencing covered 230 to 250 trial participants: nearly 210 given two doses of AZD1222 and some 25 given two doses of MenACWY control vaccine. Enrollment into the trials was organized by age into subgroups of 18-55, 56-69 and 70-plus years, and those subgroups contained approximately 150, 30 and 60 TCR-sequenced participants, respectively. Here is what the overall study found, with its caveats: Most participants were white British and females outnumbered males, and the authors suggested that clonal diversity may have been underestimated. After two AZD1222 doses, spike-specific TCR breadth and depth were significantly higher than at day 0 and than in MenACWY recipients. Nearly half of unique spike-specific TCRs reportedly recognized epitopes outside regions mutated in the B.1.351 and B.1.1.7 variants. In the small 56-69-year group, the increase in depth fell short of significance, most likely because of low power. Because no samples from the day 14 peak response were available, repertoires could be characterized only after the peak T cell response. Conclusions about previously exposed vaccinees were limited because only a handful of AZD1222 recipients were SARS-CoV-2 seropositive at baseline. CD4 TCRs associated with the vaccine covered the entire spike protein, and the dominant responses were in regions 160-218 and 743-854.

CDR1 and CDR2 are read off the germline V gene as MDHEN and SYDVKM. Including the terminal cysteine and phenylalanine, the CDR3 comprises 13 residues. CDR3 DNA only is kept here, 39 bases in frame from base 1. The V end loses 2 bases and the J end loses 0 bases, and a stretch of 4 bases separates them. The time point label here, explained by the study, means: baseline before first vaccination. Vaccinee samples came from UK trials COV001 and COV002, including a single-blind randomized controlled phase 2/3 trial of AZD1222 (ChAdOx1 nCoV-19) in healthy adults. Trial participant PBMC samples were collected at day 0 and day 28 after the second dose for TCRbeta chain sequencing. The CDR3 regions of human TCRbeta chains were subjected to immunosequencing. The original methods were these. TCRs in the repertoires were matched against a reference library of SARS-CoV-2-specific TCRs that had been generated with the MIRA antigen-specificity platform. Breadth meant the fraction of unique TCRs that were SARS-CoV-2-associated, whereas depth meant the fraction of total T cells that were SARS-CoV-2-associated. Using the MIRA data, each spike-specific TCR was mapped to the spike region that the TCR reacts to and placed in a CD4 or CD8 class. Log10-transformed breadth and depth values were compared by one-way ANOVA with Sidak's multiple comparisons tests. The table comes from immuneACCESS by way of TCRdb, which keeps in-frame sequences with V and J called. Part of the clones is missing from these tables; in studies checked, under half for an unresolved V gene and the rest for unknown reasons. V and J calls and clone size are given by that table; D and trimming were obtained from the DNA. Within this sample are more than 250,000 clones, with more than 80% of them counted one time only. Roughly 0.5% of the sample comes from the top ten.

This chain joins TRBV28 to TRBJ1-2, with the identity of the D gene unclear. Sample: peripheral blood, taken on day 0 of AZD1222 vaccination. This TCR came from an adult in good health. The CDR3 region has the sequence CASSLPPNYGYTF. In nucleotide form, the sequence is TGTGCCAGCAGTTTACCCCCTAACTATGGCTACACCTTC.